The TCR beta chain described here comes from a study of T cell changes during pregnancy in multiple sclerosis. Assay: immunoSEQ multiplex PCR; the TCRdb copy retains only in-frame clones and omits some. The profile shows around 88,000 clones, around 92% of them singletons. This CDR3 is built from 16 residues. CDR1 is SGHAT and CDR2 is FQNNGV in the germline V gene. Germline trimming cut 2 bases from V and 7 bases from J; bases unmatched to any gene: 13. The J gene is TRBJ2-7, the V gene TRBV11-2, with 8 bases fitting TRBD2. The sequence derives from a female donor with multiple sclerosis, enrolled in a pregnancy study. The sample consisted of peripheral blood, taken in the first trimester of pregnancy. CDR3 coding DNA: TGTGCCAGCAGCTTATATCGGGCGGGAGGTTCGAGTGAGCAGTACTTC. It encodes CASSLYRAGGSSEQYF. The complete variable domain, with remaining parts taken from reference TRBV11-2 and TRBJ2-7, reads EAGVAQSPRYKIIEKRQSVAFWCNPISGHATLYWYQQILGQGPKLLIQFQNNGVVDDSQLPKDRFSAERLKGVDSTLKIQPAKLEDSAVYLCASSLYRAGGSSEQYFGPGTRLTVT.